These 8 T cell receptor beta chains were all obtained from the same sample, sequenced in a study of regulatory dendritic cells for organ transplantation. These receptors' antigens are unknown. Generated by immunoSEQ multiplex PCR, the TCRdb table keeps only in-frame clones and is missing some. The data hold around 11,000 clones, with roughly 65% observed a single time. Sorted T cells were CFSE-labeled and cultured four to five days with allogeneic regulatory or mature dendritic cells at 1:10. The sequencing sample was made of naive CD4+ T cells from blood cultured with dendritic cells. Described subset: CD45RA+ naive T cells. These receptors all come from a human donor in good health.

This clone has a handful of counts. V and J are TRBV19 and TRBJ1-2; no reliable D call. The V end lost 6 bases, the J end lost 5 bases, and 16 bases lay between the germline ends. The CDR3 is 14 residues long. Per the germline V gene, CDR1 is LNHDA and CDR2 is SQIVND (reference sequence). The CDR3 nucleotides read TGTGCCAGTAGCCACACCGACACAATTTATGGCTACACCTTC. Its protein is CASSHTDTIYGYTF.

This rearrangement joins TRBV6-5 to TRBJ1-4, with a weak D call TRBD1 (6 bases). The length of the CDR3 is 14 residues. Looked up from germline, CDR1 is MNHEY and CDR2 is SVGAGI. The ends were cut back, 5 bases at V and 0 bases at J, with 7 bases in the middle. The CDR3 protein is CASSPGATNEKLFF. The CDR3 region has the DNA TGTGCCAGCAGTCCAGGGGCAACTAATGAAAAACTGTTTTTT.

The chain joins TRBV5-1 to TRBJ1-1, with D possibly TRBD1 on 5 matching bases. The V end was cut by 4 bases, the J end by 3 bases, with 13 bases between. The germline CDR1 and CDR2 sequences are SGHRS and YFSETQ. The CDR3 length is 14 residues. In nucleotides, the CDR3 is TGCGCCAGCAGCGCCGTCAGGGCCGACACTGAAGCTTTCTTT. Amino acid sequence: CASSAVRADTEAFF.

This clone has only a few counts. This chain connects TRBV7-2 to TRBJ2-7; 15 bases match TRBD2. The germline V gene encodes CDR1 SGHTA and CDR2 FQGNSA. CDR3 length: 15 amino acids. After removal of 3 bases from V and 12 bases from J, the junction contained 9 bases not matched to a gene. The CDR3 bases are TGTGCCAGCAGCTTGGACGGACTAGCGGGGGGGAAACGGTACTTC. It yields the protein CASSLDGLAGGKRYF.

The gene calls are TRBV11-3 and TRBJ1-3, with D unresolved. The CDR3 consists of 14 residues. The germline V and J ends were trimmed by 6 bases and 7 bases, with 16 bases remaining between them. Per germline, CDR1 SGHNT and CDR2 YENEEA. CDR3 sequence: CASSSQGRRNTIYF. The DNA of the CDR3 is TGTGCCAGCAGTTCCCAAGGTCGGAGGAACACCATATATTTT.

The chain recombines TRBV9 with TRBJ2-1, with D possibly matching TRBD2 (5 bases). In germline, CDR1 is SGDLS, CDR2 YYNGEE. V lost 0 bases, J lost 12 bases, and 19 bases lay in between. The CDR3 sequence is 15 residues long. CDR3 in DNA: TGTGCCAGCAGCGTAGAAGGAGCGAGGCGGGTCGCGCAGTTCTTC. This sequence encodes CASSVEGARRVAQFF.

The rearrangement links TRBV18 to TRBJ2-1, with D uncertain. With 1 base removed from V and 7 bases from J, the gap between germline ends came to 2 bases. Germline CDR1 reads KGHSH; CDR2 reads LQKENI. The length of the CDR3 is 11 residues. CDR3 protein: CASSPLNEQFF. The CDR3 DNA follows: TGTGCCAGCTCACCACTAAATGAGCAGTTCTTC. The full variable domain, in which reference TRBV18 and TRBJ2-1 provide the parts outside the CDR3, is NAGVMQNPRHLVRRRGQEARLRCSPMKGHSHVYWYRQLPEEGLKFMVYLQKENIIDESGMPKERFSAEFPKEGPSILRIQQVVRGDSAAYFCASSPLNEQFFGPGTRLTVL.

The chain carries TRBV6-5 and TRBJ2-1; TRBD2 agrees at 9 bases. Germline V gene lookup returns CDR1 MNHEY and CDR2 SVGAGI. The ends lost 4 bases at V and 6 bases at J; junction bases unmatched: 10. The CDR3 consists of 16 residues. The CDR3 bases are TGTGCCAGCAGTTGGACCCCGGGACTAGCTATCAATGAGCAGTTCTTC. Translation: CASSWTPGLAINEQFF.